This TCR beta chain was sequenced for a study of T-cell reconstitution after alpha-beta-depleted transplantation in children. The CDR3 is 15 amino acids. The J segment lost 2 bases and the V segment lost 3 bases, leaving 6 bases of the junction unmatched. Germline lookup yields CDR1 KGHSH and CDR2 LQKENI. The sample holds a few counts of this clonotype. A TCRbeta library incorporating unique molecular identifiers was prepared. TCRdb reanalysed the PCR reads using MiXCR and keeps one entry per CDR3 protein. The repertoire consists of around 530,000 distinct CDR3 sequences, with approximately 29% occurring once and the leading ten covering under 3%.

The chain recombines TRBV18 with TRBJ1-1; 7 bases match TRBD1. The source is a human donor who donated a stem cell graft to a child with aplastic anemia. The sample in question was PBMCs from the stem cell graft donor, obtained from the stem cell graft. The CDR3 region has the DNA TGTGCCAGCTCACCGTCGACAGGGTATAACACTGAAGCTTTCTTT. Protein: CASSPSTGYNTEAFF.